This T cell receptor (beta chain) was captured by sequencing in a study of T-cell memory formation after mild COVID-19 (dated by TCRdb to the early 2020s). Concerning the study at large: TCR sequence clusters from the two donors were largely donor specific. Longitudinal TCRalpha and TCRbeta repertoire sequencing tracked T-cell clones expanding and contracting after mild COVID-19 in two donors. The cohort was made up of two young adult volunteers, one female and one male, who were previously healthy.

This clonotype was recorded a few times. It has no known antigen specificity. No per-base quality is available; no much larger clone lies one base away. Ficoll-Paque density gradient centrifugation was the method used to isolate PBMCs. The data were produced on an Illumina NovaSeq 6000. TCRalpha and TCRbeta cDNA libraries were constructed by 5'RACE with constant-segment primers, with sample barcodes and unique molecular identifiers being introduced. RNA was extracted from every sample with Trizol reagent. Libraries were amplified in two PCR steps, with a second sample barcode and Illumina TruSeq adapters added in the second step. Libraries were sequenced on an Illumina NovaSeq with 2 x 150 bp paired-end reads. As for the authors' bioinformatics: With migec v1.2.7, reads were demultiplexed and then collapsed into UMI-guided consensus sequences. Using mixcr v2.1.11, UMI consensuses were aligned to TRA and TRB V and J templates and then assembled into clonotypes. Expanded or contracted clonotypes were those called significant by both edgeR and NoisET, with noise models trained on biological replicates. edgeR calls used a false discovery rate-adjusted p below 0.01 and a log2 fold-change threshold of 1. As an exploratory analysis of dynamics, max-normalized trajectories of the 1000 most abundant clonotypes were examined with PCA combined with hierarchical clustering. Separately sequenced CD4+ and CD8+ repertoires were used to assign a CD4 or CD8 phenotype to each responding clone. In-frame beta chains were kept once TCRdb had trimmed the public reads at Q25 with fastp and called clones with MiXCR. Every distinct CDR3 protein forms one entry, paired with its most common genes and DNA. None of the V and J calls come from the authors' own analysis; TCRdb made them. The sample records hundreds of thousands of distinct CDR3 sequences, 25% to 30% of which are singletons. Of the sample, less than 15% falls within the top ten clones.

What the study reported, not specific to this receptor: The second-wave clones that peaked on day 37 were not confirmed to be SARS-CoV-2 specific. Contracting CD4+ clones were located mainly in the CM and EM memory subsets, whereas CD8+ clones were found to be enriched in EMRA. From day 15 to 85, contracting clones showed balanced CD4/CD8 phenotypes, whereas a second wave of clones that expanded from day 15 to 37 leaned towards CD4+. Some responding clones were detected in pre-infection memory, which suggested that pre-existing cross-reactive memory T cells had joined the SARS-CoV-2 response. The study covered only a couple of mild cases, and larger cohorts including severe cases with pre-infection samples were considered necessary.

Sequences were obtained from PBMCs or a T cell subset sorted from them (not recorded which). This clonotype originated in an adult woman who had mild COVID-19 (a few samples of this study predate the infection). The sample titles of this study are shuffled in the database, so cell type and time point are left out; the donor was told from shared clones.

The CDR3 reads as follows: CASSSRDLVEFF. The base sequence is TGTGCCAGCAGTTCCCGGGACCTAGTAGAGTTCTTC. Rearrangement joined TRBV12-3 or TRBV12-4 to TRBJ2-1; the D region may be TRBD1 or TRBD2, each matching 5 bases equally. V loses 4 bases, J loses 14 bases, and the germline ends lie 15 bases apart. Including cysteine and phenylalanine, the CDR3 has 12 amino acids. Only the CDR3 part of the read is kept: 36 bases, read in frame from the first base.